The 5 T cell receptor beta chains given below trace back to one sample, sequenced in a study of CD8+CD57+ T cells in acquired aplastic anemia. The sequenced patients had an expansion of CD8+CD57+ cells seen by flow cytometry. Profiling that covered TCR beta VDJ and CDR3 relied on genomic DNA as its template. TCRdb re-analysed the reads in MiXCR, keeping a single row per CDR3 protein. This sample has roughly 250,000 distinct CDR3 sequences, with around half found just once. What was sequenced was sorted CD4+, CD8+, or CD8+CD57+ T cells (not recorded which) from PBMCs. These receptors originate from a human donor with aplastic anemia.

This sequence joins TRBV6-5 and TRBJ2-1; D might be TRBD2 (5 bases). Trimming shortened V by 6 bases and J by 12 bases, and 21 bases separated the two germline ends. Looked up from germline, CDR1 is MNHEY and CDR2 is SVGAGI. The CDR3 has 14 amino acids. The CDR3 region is CASSRGGLTDTQFF. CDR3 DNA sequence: TGTGCCAGCAGCAGAGGCGGGCTCACAGATACGCAGTTCTTC.

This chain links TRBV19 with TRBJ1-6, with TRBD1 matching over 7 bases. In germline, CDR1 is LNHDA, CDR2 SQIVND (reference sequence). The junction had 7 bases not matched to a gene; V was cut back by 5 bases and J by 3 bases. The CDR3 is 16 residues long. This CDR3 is CASSPRDSIYNSPLHF. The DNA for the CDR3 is TGTGCCAGTAGTCCCCGGGACAGTATCTATAATTCACCCCTCCACTTT. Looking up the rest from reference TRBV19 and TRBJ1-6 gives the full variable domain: DGGITQSPKYLFRKEGQNVTLSCEQNLNHDAMYWYRQDPGQGLRLIYYSQIVNDFQKGDIAEGYSVSREKKESFPLTVTSAQKNPTAFYLCASSPRDSIYNSPLHFGNGTRLTVT.

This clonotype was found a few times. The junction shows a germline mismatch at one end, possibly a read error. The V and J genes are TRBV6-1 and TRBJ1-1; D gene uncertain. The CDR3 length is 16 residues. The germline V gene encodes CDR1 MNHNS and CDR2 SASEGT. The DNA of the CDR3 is TGTGCCAGCGGTGAAGGTGGGGTGGGTAGAGGAACTGAAGCTTTCTTT. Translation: CASGEGGVGRGTEAFF.

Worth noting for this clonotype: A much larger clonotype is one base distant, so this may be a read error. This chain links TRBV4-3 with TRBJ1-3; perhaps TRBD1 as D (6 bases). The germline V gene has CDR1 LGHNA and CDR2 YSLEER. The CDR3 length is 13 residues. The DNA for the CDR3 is TGCGCCAGCGGCCAAGGAAGGGGGAACACCATATATTTT. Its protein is CASGQGRGNTIYF.

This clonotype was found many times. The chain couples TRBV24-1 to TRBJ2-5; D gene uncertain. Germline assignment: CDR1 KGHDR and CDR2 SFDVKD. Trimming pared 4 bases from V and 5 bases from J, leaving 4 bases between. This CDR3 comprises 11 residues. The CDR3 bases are TGTGCCACCAGTGAAGACGAGACCCAGTACTTC. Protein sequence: CATSEDETQYF.